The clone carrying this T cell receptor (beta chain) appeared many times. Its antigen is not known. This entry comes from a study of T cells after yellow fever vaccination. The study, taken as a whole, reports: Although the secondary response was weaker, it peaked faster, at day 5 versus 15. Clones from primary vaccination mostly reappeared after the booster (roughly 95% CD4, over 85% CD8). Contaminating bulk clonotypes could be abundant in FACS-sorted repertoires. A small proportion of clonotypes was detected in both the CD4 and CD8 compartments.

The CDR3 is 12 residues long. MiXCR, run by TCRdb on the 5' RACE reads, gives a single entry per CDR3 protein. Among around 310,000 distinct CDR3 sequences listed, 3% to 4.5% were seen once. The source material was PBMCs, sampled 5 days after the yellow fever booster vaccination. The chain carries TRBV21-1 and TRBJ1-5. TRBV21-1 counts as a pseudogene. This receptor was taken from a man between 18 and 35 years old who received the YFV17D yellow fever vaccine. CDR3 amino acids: CASSIGRQPQHF. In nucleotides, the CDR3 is TGTGCCAGCAGCATAGGGCGACAGCCCCAGCATTTT.